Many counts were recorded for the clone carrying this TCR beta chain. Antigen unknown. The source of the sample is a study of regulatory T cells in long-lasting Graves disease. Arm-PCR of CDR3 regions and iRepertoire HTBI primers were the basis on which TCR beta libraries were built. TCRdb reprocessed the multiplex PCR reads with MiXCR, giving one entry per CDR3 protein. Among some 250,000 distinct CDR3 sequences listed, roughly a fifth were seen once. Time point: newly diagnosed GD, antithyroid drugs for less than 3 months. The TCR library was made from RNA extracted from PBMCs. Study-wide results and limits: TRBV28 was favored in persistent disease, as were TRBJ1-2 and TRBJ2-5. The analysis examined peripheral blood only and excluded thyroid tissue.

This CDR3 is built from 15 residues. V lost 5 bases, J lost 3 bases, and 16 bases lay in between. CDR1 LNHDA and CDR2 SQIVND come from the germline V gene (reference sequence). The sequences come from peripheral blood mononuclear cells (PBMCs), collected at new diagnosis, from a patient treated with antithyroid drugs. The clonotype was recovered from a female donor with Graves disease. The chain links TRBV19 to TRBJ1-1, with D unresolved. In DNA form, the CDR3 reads TGTGCCAGTAGTCTCCCCGACAAGCCCTACACTGAAGCTTTCTTT. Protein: CASSLPDKPYTEAFF.